These 15 T cell receptor beta chains came from one sample sequenced in a study of shared clonotypes between healthy human individuals. Clones were read by immunoSEQ multiplex PCR, and TCRdb kept only the in-frame ones, dropping some. Found here are some 2,400,000 clones, approximately 94% of them singletons; the top ten hold around 0.13%. Sequencing input: naive CD4+ T cells sorted from blood. Described subset: CD45RA+ positively selected. The receptor set was obtained from a man aged 18 to 29 in good health.

The J gene is TRBJ1-1, the V gene TRBV10-3; 11 bases agree with TRBD1. Germline V gene sequence: CDR1 ENHRY, CDR2 SYGVKD. V gave up 4 bases and J gave up 2 bases; unmatched junction bases: 6. The CDR3 is 16 amino acids. The CDR3 is CAISGTGGAVNTEAFF. CDR3 in DNA: TGTGCCATCAGTGGGACAGGGGGCGCGGTCAACACTGAAGCTTTCTTT.

The CDR3 DNA follows: TGTGCCAGCAGCCCCACGACCCGCGAGGCCGCCAAAAACATTCAGTACTTC. Translation gives CASSPTTREAAKNIQYF. The J gene is TRBJ2-4, the V gene TRBV7-8; no firm D call. In germline, CDR1 is SGHVS, CDR2 FQNEAQ. This CDR3 is 17 amino acids long. V dropped 5 bases and J dropped 1 base, with 18 bases sitting between them. The variable domain in full, with the rest retrieved from reference TRBV7-8 and TRBJ2-4, is GAGVSQSPRYKVAKRGQDVALRCDPISGHVSLFWYQQALGQGPEFLTYFQNEAQLDKSGLPSDRFFAERPEGSVSTLKIQRTQQEDSAVYLCASSPTTREAAKNIQYFGAGTRLSVL.

The V call is TRBV30, the J call TRBJ2-1; 12 bases are a match to TRBD2. CDR1 and CDR2 from the germline V gene are GTSNPN and SVGIG (reference sequence). There are 21 residues in the CDR3. Losses at the gene ends were 0 bases for V and 0 bases for J; bases not matched to a gene: 15. The DNA for the CDR3 is TGTGCCTGGAGTGTGTTGGGGCCGGGACTAGCGGGCCCGAGCTCCTACAATGAGCAGTTCTTC. It codes for CAWSVLGPGLAGPSSYNEQFF.

The chain combines TRBV7-8 with TRBJ2-3; a weak D match, TRBD1 (6 bases). This CDR3 spans 13 amino acids. Trimming took 6 bases from V and 5 from J, leaving 12 bases between them. The V gene's germline CDR1 is SGHVS and CDR2 FQNEAQ. CDR3 loop: CASSPDRQDTQYF. Here the CDR3 DNA reads TGTGCCAGCAGTCCCGACAGGCAAGATACGCAGTATTTT.

The chain recombines TRBV18 with TRBJ2-4; 8 bases are shared with TRBD1. This CDR3 spans 14 amino acids. Germline assignment: CDR1 KGHSH and CDR2 LQKENI. V was clipped by 5 bases and J by 9 bases; unmatched bases: 9. The DNA of the CDR3 is TGTGCCAGCTCATACTCGGACAGGGCGTCCATTCAGTACTTC. It encodes CASSYSDRASIQYF.

This clone has a handful of counts. V usage is TRBV4-1 and J usage is TRBJ1-6; the D is unclear. CDR1 and CDR2 (germline): MGHRA, YSYEKL. This CDR3 has 13 residues. V lost 1 base and J lost 12, with 10 bases in between. The CDR3 spells CASSQVRLEPLHF. The CDR3 coding sequence is TGCGCCAGCAGCCAAGTCCGTTTAGAACCCCTCCACTTT.

As for this clone: The sample holds other DNA sequences that translate to the same CDR3. The rearrangement uses TRBV2 and TRBJ2-7; 7 bases fit TRBD2. CDR1 is SNHLY, CDR2 FYNNEI, per germline. Germline trimming cut 6 bases from V and 3 bases from J; bases unmatched to any gene: 2. This CDR3 is 12 amino acids long. The CDR3 sequence: CASRTGGYEQYF. The CDR3 DNA reads as TGTGCCAGCAGGACGGGGGGCTACGAGCAGTACTTC.

V gene TRBV10-3 combines with J gene TRBJ2-3; 10 positions match TRBD2. Looked up from germline, CDR1 is ENHRY and CDR2 is SYGVKD. The V segment lost 9 bases and the J segment 3 bases; nucleotides outside the gene matches: 3. The CDR3 sequence is 13 residues long. Here the CDR3 reads CAIGLAETDTQYF. CDR3 nucleotide sequence: TGTGCCATTGGACTAGCGGAAACAGATACGCAGTATTTT.

The chain has TRBV28 and TRBJ1-4; TRBD1 is a possible D gene (5 bases). Between the trimmed V and J ends, which lost 5 bases and 8 bases, there was a span of 18 bases. The CDR3 is 15 residues long. Germline loops: CDR1 MDHEN, CDR2 SYDVKM. This CDR3 reads CASSGGLGEREKLFF. For the CDR3, the DNA is TGTGCCAGCAGTGGCGGGTTAGGGGAACGGGAAAAACTGTTTTTT.

This chain links TRBV28 with TRBJ2-4; D remains ambiguous. This CDR3 region has 15 residues. V lost 4 bases and J lost 1, with 11 bases in between. Germline V gives CDR1 MDHEN, CDR2 SYDVKM. The CDR3 coding sequence is TGTGCCAGCAGTTCGTACACCCTGGCCAAAAACATTCAGTACTTC. It encodes CASSSYTLAKNIQYF.

The chain has TRBV5-4 and TRBJ2-7, with TRBD2 matching over 15 bases. The V gene end was trimmed by 4 bases and the J gene end by 3 bases; junction bases not matched to a gene: 5. Germline lookup yields CDR1 SGHNT and CDR2 YYREEE (reference sequence). The CDR3 has 16 amino acids. The CDR3 loop reads CASSVGLAGGNYEQYF. CDR3 DNA sequence: TGTGCCAGCAGCGTGGGACTAGCGGGGGGCAACTACGAGCAGTACTTC.

This clone is a singleton in its sample. Other DNA sequences from this sample encode an identical CDR3 as well. CDR3 DNA sequence: TGTGCCAGCTCACCACCGGCAGGCGAGCAGTACTTC. It is translated as CASSPPAGEQYF. V usage is TRBV18 and J usage is TRBJ2-7; unclear D gene. Germline assignment: CDR1 KGHSH and CDR2 LQKENI. V was clipped by 0 bases and J by 6 bases, with 6 bases between them. The CDR3 totals 12 residues.

The V and J genes are TRBV15 and TRBJ1-2; the match to TRBD1 covers 7 bases. Germline V CDR1 and CDR2: LNHNV, YYDKDF (reference sequence). V shed 1 base and J 8 bases; nucleotides not matched to a gene: 19. The CDR3 spans 18 residues. CDR3 loop: CATSRGGTGAVAGRGYTF. DNA of the CDR3: TGTGCCACCAGCAGAGGAGGAACAGGGGCCGTGGCGGGCCGAGGCTACACCTTC.

A word on this clone: Different DNA sequences within this sample yield the same CDR3. This chain uses TRBV19 with TRBJ1-1; 8 bases agree with TRBD1. Trimming cost V 5 bases and J 1 base; bases outside gene matches: 3. Germline loops: CDR1 LNHDA, CDR2 SQIVND (reference sequence). This CDR3 is built from 14 residues. The CDR3 loop is CASSPGQGNTEAFF. CDR3 nucleotides: TGTGCCAGTAGTCCAGGACAGGGGAACACTGAAGCTTTCTTT.

The chain has TRBV6-6 and TRBJ1-5; no clear D gene. The CDR3 consists of 13 residues. Trimming took off 5 bases at V and 0 bases at J, with 5 bases between the two ends. Looked up from germline, CDR1 is MNHNY and CDR2 is SVGAGI (reference sequence). DNA for the CDR3: TGTGCCAGCAGTGTCTTTAGCAATCAGCCCCAGCATTTT. This gives the protein CASSVFSNQPQHF.